These 23 T cell receptor beta chains share one sample of origin, sequenced in a study of STAT3 mutations in large granular lymphocyte leukemia. Regarding the study as a whole: Every T-cell large granular lymphocyte leukemia patient had at least one immunodominant TCR beta clonotype.

The antigens these receptors bind are not known. Assay used: immunoSEQ multiplex PCR; TCRdb lists only in-frame clones, some missing. The sample holds around 4,600 clones, under 55% seen once. Material for sequencing was peripheral blood mononuclear cells. Receptors were obtained from a man in his 60s with T-cell large granular lymphocyte leukemia. Some clones in this sample may be carry-over from other donors' samples.

Judged by abundance, this clone is medium-sized (0.01 to 0.1%). This sequence joins TRBV9 and TRBJ2-7; 8 bases map to TRBD2. Germline CDR1 and CDR2: SGDLS and YYNGEE. The CDR3 totals 15 residues. Losses at the gene ends were 2 bases for V and 2 bases for J; bases not matched to a gene: 6. The CDR3 bases are TGTGCCAGCAGCGTCACGGGGGGGGGAGCCTACGAGCAGTACTTC. Its protein is CASSVTGGGAYEQYF. The full variable domain, in which reference TRBV9 and TRBJ2-7 provide the parts outside the CDR3, is DSGVTQTPKHLITATGQRVTLRCSPRSGDLSVYWYQQSLDQGLQFLIQYYNGEERAKGNILERFSAQQFPDLHSELNLSSLELGDSALYFCASSVTGGGAYEQYFGPGTRLTVT.

This sequence joins TRBV4-1 and TRBJ2-7; 8 bases align to TRBD1. CDR1 and CDR2 from the germline V gene are MGHRA and YSYEKL. Germline trimming cut 4 bases from V and 6 bases from J; bases unmatched to any gene: 2. The CDR3 runs to 12 residues. CDR3 sequence (DNA): TGCGCCAGCAGCCCCGGACAGGGCGAGCAGTACTTC. This sequence encodes CASSPGQGEQYF.

V and J are TRBV18 and TRBJ2-1, with 7 bases aligning to TRBD2. Germline V gene data show CDR1 as KGHSH and CDR2 as LQKENI. The J segment lost 7 bases and the V segment lost 6 bases, leaving 9 bases of the junction unmatched. The CDR3 runs to 14 residues. For the CDR3, the DNA is TGTGCCAGCTCCCGCGCGGGAGCGCGGAATGAGCAGTTCTTC. The encoded protein is CASSRAGARNEQFF.

This clone was recorded a few times. J is TRBJ2-3 and V is TRBV5-1; D uncertain. Germline assignment: CDR1 SGHRS and CDR2 YFSETQ. V was clipped by 3 bases and J by 3 bases, with 11 bases between them. CDR3 size: 14 residues. This CDR3 is CASSSTARTDTQYF. In DNA, the CDR3 is TGCGCCAGCAGCTCAACAGCGAGGACAGATACGCAGTATTTT.

V usage is TRBV5-1 and J usage is TRBJ1-2; no firm D call. This CDR3 comprises 11 residues. V was shortened by 1 base and J by 6 bases, with 4 bases between the two germline ends. Per the germline V gene, CDR1 is SGHRS and CDR2 is YFSETQ. CDR3 amino acids: CASSLIDGYTF. The CDR3 DNA follows: TGCGCCAGCAGCTTGATAGATGGCTACACCTTC. Variable domain in full (rest from reference TRBV5-1 and TRBJ1-2): KAGVTQTPRYLIKTRGQQVTLSCSPISGHRSVSWYQQTPGQGLQFLFEYFSETQRNKGNFPGRFSGRQFSNSRSEMNVSTLELGDSALYLCASSLIDGYTFGSGTRLTVV.

The chain joins TRBV6-1 to TRBJ2-7; D ambiguous. The CDR3 length is 12 residues. CDR1 MNHNS and CDR2 SASEGT come from the germline V gene. V shed 0 bases and J shed 2 bases, with 2 bases lying between them. The CDR3 DNA reads TGTGCCAGCAGTGAAGCGACCTACGAGCAGTACTTC. Translated: CASSEATYEQYF.

The V gene is TRBV5-4, the J gene TRBJ1-2; TRBD1 matches 7 bases. The CDR3 runs to 16 residues. Germline V gives CDR1 SGHNT, CDR2 YYREEE (reference sequence). The V segment lost 2 bases and the J segment 8 bases; nucleotides outside the gene matches: 15. The chain's CDR3 is CASSLNDRARGWGYTF. CDR3 DNA: TGTGCCAGCAGCTTAAATGACAGGGCTAGAGGCTGGGGCTACACCTTC.

The chain recombines TRBV29-1 with TRBJ1-2, with D uncertain. The germline V gene has CDR1 SQVTM and CDR2 ANQGSEA. This CDR3 region has 16 residues. The V gene lost 6 bases and the J gene lost 5 bases, with 25 bases spanning the gap. CDR3 bases: TGCAGCGTAGAGTACACCTACGGGCAGAGGGAGTATGGCTACACCTTC. Residues: CSVEYTYGQREYGYTF.

J is TRBJ2-1 and V is TRBV5-1; no definite D call. V shed 0 bases and J shed 8 bases, with 3 bases lying between them. The CDR3 contains 11 residues. Looked up from germline, CDR1 is SGHRS and CDR2 is YFSETQ. As DNA, the CDR3 is TGCGCCAGCAGCTTGGAACATGAGCAGTTCTTC. Translating it yields CASSLEHEQFF.

This clone appeared a single time. The chain employs TRBV12-5 and TRBJ2-5, with 7 bases fitting TRBD2. From germline, CDR1 is LGHNT and CDR2 FRNRAP. V was clipped by 5 bases and J by 12 bases; unmatched bases: 15. The CDR3 length is 14 residues. This CDR3 reads CASGHGGGVGAKYF. The CDR3 DNA reads as TGTGCTAGTGGTCACGGTGGGGGGGTCGGCGCCAAGTACTTC.

This clone was detected a few times. The chain carries TRBV18 and TRBJ1-4; D remains ambiguous. Deletions cut 3 bases from V and 8 bases from J, with 10 bases between. Germline assignment: CDR1 KGHSH and CDR2 LQKENI. The CDR3 is 13 residues long. The CDR3: CASSPGGSEKLFF. Written as DNA, the CDR3 is TGTGCCAGCTCACCCGGAGGTAGCGAAAAACTGTTTTTT.

The gene calls are TRBV5-1 and TRBJ2-3; no clear D. Germline V gene lookup returns CDR1 SGHRS and CDR2 YFSETQ. The CDR3 runs to 15 residues. V was cut by 0 bases and J by 8 bases, with 16 bases left in between. The CDR3 nucleotides read TGCGCCAGCAGCTTGGGTGGATCTTCCGAGGCTACGCAGTATTTT. Translation gives CASSLGGSSEATQYF.

This chain links TRBV20-1 with TRBJ2-7; 8 bases are shared with TRBD1. V shed 6 bases, J shed 6 bases, and the junction held 4 bases outside the gene matches. The CDR3 consists of 11 residues. Germline V CDR1 and CDR2: DFQATT, SNEGSKA (reference sequence). Here the CDR3 DNA reads TGCAGTGCCACAGGGGGGTTCGAGCAGTACTTC. As protein: CSATGGFEQYF.

The chain recombines TRBV10-3 with TRBJ2-5, with TRBD2 as a possible D gene (6 bases). CDR1 ENHRY and CDR2 SYGVKD come from the germline V gene. The CDR3 runs 13 residues. V was pared by 0 bases and J by 5 bases, with 7 bases between. The CDR3 DNA sequence: TGTGCCATCAGTGAGTCGGCGGGGGAGACCCAGTACTTC. This gives the protein CAISESAGETQYF.

The chain is built from TRBV5-4 and TRBJ2-7; perhaps TRBD1 as D (6 bases). The CDR3 is 15 residues long. Trimming took 5 bases from V and 2 from J, leaving 17 bases between them. Looked up from germline, CDR1 is SGHNT and CDR2 is YYREEE (reference sequence). CDR3 loop: CASRTSKDRTYEQYV. The CDR3 DNA sequence: TGTGCCAGCAGAACCAGTAAGGACAGAACCTACGAGCAGTACGTC.

This clone was counted once. The chain carries TRBV30 and TRBJ1-2; weak D call: TRBD1 (5 bases). Germline values: CDR1 GTSNPN, CDR2 SVGIG (reference sequence). There are 12 residues in the CDR3. The ends were cut back, 4 bases at V and 2 bases at J, with 8 bases in the middle. The CDR3 coding sequence is TGTGCCTGGAATAGGGACAACTATGGCTACACCTTC. Its protein product is CAWNRDNYGYTF.

This clone was counted only a few times. This chain joins TRBV29-1 and TRBJ1-5; possible D gene TRBD1, 5 bases. The CDR3 is made up of 13 amino acids. V shed 3 bases and J shed 3 bases, with 9 bases lying between them. CDR1 and CDR2 from the germline V gene are SQVTM and ANQGSEA. In DNA form, the CDR3 reads TGCAGCGTTGAGCAGGGTCCCAATCAGCCCCAGCATTTT. Translation: CSVEQGPNQPQHF.

This clone was counted a few times. The rearrangement uses TRBV4-3 and TRBJ2-3, with D hard to call. Trimming took 1 base from V and 5 from J, leaving 10 bases between them. The CDR3 is 14 amino acids. Germline CDR1 LGHNA, CDR2 YSLEER. CDR3 nucleotides: TGCGCCAGCAGCCAAGTAATAGACGAAGATACGCAGTATTTT. As protein: CASSQVIDEDTQYF.

V usage is TRBV19 and J usage is TRBJ1-4; no definite D call. The CDR3 covers 14 residues. The V end lost 3 bases, the J end lost 4 bases, and 9 bases lay between the germline ends. In germline, CDR1 is LNHDA, CDR2 SQIVND (reference sequence). This CDR3 is CASSISWGNEKLFF. The CDR3 region has the DNA TGTGCCAGTAGTATTTCGTGGGGTAATGAAAAACTGTTTTTT.

This clone has more than one count but fewer than ten. The chain has TRBV6-5 and TRBJ2-5; tentatively, D is TRBD2 (5 bases). With 5 bases removed from V and 5 bases from J, the gap between germline ends came to 12 bases. This CDR3 comprises 13 residues. Per the germline V gene, CDR1 is MNHEY and CDR2 is SVGAGI. The CDR3 nucleotides read TGTGCCAGCAGTCCACTCTGGGAGGAGACCCAGTACTTC. It specifies CASSPLWEETQYF.

The table lists this clone with a few counts. The chain couples TRBV7-2 to TRBJ2-5, with TRBD2 as a possible D gene (6 bases). CDR1 is SGHTA and CDR2 is FQGNSA in the germline V gene. This CDR3 is 14 amino acids long. V was shortened by 2 bases and J by 2 bases, with 9 bases between the two germline ends. CDR3 region: CASSLWRDQETQYF. CDR3 nucleotide sequence: TGTGCCAGCAGCTTATGGCGGGATCAAGAGACCCAGTACTTC.

Regarding this clone: One end of the junction does not line up with germline, which may come from a read error. This CDR3 is CATSSPQGTGVIF. Written as DNA, the CDR3 is TGTGCCACCAGCAGTCCACAGGGAACGGGAGTGATCTTC. The chain is built from TRBV15 and TRBJ2-1; perhaps D is TRBD1 or TRBD2 (6 bases each). Germline CDR1 LNHNV, CDR2 YYDKDF (reference sequence). This CDR3 is built from 13 residues.

This clone came up a few times. This chain's CDR3 is CASGGDFYGYTF. Written as DNA, the CDR3 is TGTGCTAGTGGTGGGGACTTCTATGGCTACACCTTC. The gene calls are TRBV12-5 and TRBJ1-2; possible D gene TRBD1, 5 bases. V shed 5 bases and J shed 4 bases, with 8 bases lying between them. The CDR3 sequence is 12 residues long. The germline CDR1 and CDR2 sequences are LGHNT and FRNRAP.